This T cell receptor (beta chain) was profiled in a study of blood T cell repertoires in COVID-19. Germline CDR1 reads ENHRY; CDR2 reads SYGVKD. The V and J ends lost 0 bases and 7 bases, in that order; junction bases with no gene match: 9. CDR3 length: 18 amino acids. Assay: immunoSEQ multiplex PCR; the TCRdb copy retains only in-frame clones and omits some. The repertoire includes around 110,000 clones, roughly 84% of them detected once, and over 3% sits in the top ten. The specimen sequenced was PBMCs or T cells enriched from blood (not recorded which). The rearrangement joins TRBV10-3 to TRBJ2-3, with 14 bases aligning to TRBD2. This receptor was identified in a woman between 25 and 40 years old who had recovered from COVID-19. The CDR3 DNA is TGTGCCATCAGTGAGTCGTTTGGGACTAGCGGGAGTGGAAATACGCAGTATTTT. This codes for CAISESFGTSGSGNTQYF.